Listed below are T cell receptor beta chains from one sample, sequenced in a study of blood T cells in healthy people across ages. TCRdb used MiXCR to reprocess the 5' RACE reads, holding one entry per CDR3 protein. The top ten hold 4% of the sample, which has 1.5 million or so distinct CDR3 sequences, roughly 43% seen once. Sequencing input: blood. The receptors shown here come from a woman in her late teens or twenties in good health. Both conserved end residues are part of each CDR3. D genes are given only for firm matches. Clone size appears in some rows only: once, few, many, or a class for an expanded clone.

- TRBJ1-6 once TRBV6-5 TGTGCCAGCAGTAACTTGGATTCACCCCTCCACTTT CASSNLDSPLHF
TRBD1 TRBJ1-5 - TRBV28 TGTGCCAGCAGCCTTACAGGGGTCAGGCCCCAGCATTTT CASSLTGVRPQHF
TRBD2 TRBJ2-3 - TRBV29-1 TGCAACCATATAGCGGGGTCCACAGATACGCAGTATTTT CNHIAGSTDTQYF
- TRBJ1-2 - TRBV20-1 TGCAGTGCTAGAGGTCAGAGGGACGGAGGCTACACCTTC CSARGQRDGGYTF
- TRBJ1-2 few TRBV15 TGTGCCACCTCCGGAAGCTATGGCTACACCTTC CATSGSYGYTF
- TRBJ2-1 few TRBV7-2 TGTGCCAGCAGCTTAGCAGGGGCAGGGTCATACAATGAGCAGTTCTTC CASSLAGAGSYNEQFF
- TRBJ2-3 - TRBV12-3/TRBV12-4 TGTGCCAGCAGCCGTCGTCGGACAGCCACAGATACGCAGTATTTT CASSRRRTATDTQYF
- TRBJ2-4 few TRBV6-5 TGTGCCAGCAGCTCTAGACGGGGGCTCAAAAACATTCAGTACTTC CASSSRRGLKNIQYF
- TRBJ2-2 few TRBV7-9 TGTGCCAGCAGTAAGACTTCAGGAATTTCTTCCCGTGTGGAGGAGCTGTTTTTT CASSKTSGISSRVEELFF
- TRBJ2-7 - TRBV7-6 TGTGCCAGCAGCCCCACTTCAGGGCTATACGAGCAGTACTTC CASSPTSGLYEQYF
- TRBJ2-7 - TRBV29-1 TGCAGCGTTGATTCAGGGAGCTCCTACGAGCAGTACTTC CSVDSGSSYEQYF
- TRBJ2-4 few TRBV20-1 TGCAGTGCTTATCACACAGGGACCAAAAACATTCAGTACTTC CSAYHTGTKNIQYF
- TRBJ1-4 few TRBV6-2/TRBV6-3 TGTGCCAGCAGTTACGGACCTACTAGAAAACTGTTTTTT CASSYGPTRKLFF
TRBD2 TRBJ2-1 few TRBV20-1 TGCAGTGCTAGTAGCGGGGGAGCCTACAATGAGCAGTTCTTC CSASSGGAYNEQFF
TRBD1 TRBJ2-7 - TRBV28 TGTGCCAGCAGTATCCCCCCGGACAGGGGCCTTCACTACGAGCAGTACTTC CASSIPPDRGLHYEQYF
TRBD2 TRBJ2-3 - TRBV9 TGTGCCAGCAGCGTAGTAGCGGGGGGCCCCTCGGATACGCAGTATTTT CASSVVAGGPSDTQYF
- TRBJ1-5 - TRBV20-1 TGCAGTGCTCCGGAAGGGAACAGGGCCAATCAGCCCCAGCATTTT CSAPEGNRANQPQHF
TRBD1 TRBJ1-5 many TRBV27 TGTGCCAGCAGCTCCACAGGGGAGGTGGGTCAGCCCCAGCATTTT CASSSTGEVGQPQHF
- TRBJ2-1 few TRBV24-1 TGTGCCACCGCGGTTGGCTCCTACAATGAGCAGTTCTTC CATAVGSYNEQFF
- TRBJ2-7 few TRBV20-1 TGCAGTGCTAGTAACCCGGACCACTACGAGCAGTACTTC CSASNPDHYEQYF
- TRBJ2-7 few TRBV7-8 TGTGCCAGTAAGAGCGGCCTCTCCTCCTACGAGCAGTACTTC CASKSGLSSYEQYF
- TRBJ1-6 - TRBV13 TGTGCCAGCAGCCTCGGAAGGGCCCCGAATTCACCCCTCCACTTT CASSLGRAPNSPLHF
- TRBJ2-5 few TRBV7-2 TGTGCCAGCAGCTTAGTTGTCAGTTGGCAGACCCAGTACTTC CASSLVVSWQTQYF
- TRBJ2-5 - TRBV29-1 TGCAGCGTTGAATCGGGGGAGCAAGAGACCCAGTACTTC CSVESGEQETQYF
- TRBJ1-1 few TRBV4-1 TGCGCCAGCAGCCAAGGGCAGGGCCCAGGGTCTGAAGCTTTCTTT CASSQGQGPGSEAFF
- TRBJ1-2 few TRBV7-2 TGTGCCAGCAGCCTCCTGGGGGGCAGAGATGGCTACACCTTC CASSLLGGRDGYTF
- TRBJ1-5 few TRBV12-3/TRBV12-4 TGTGCCAGCAAGGGGAGCGCATTACAGCCCCAGCATTTT CASKGSALQPQHF
- TRBJ2-4 - TRBV6-2/TRBV6-3 TGTGCCAGCAGTTACTCTTTCGGGGAGCAGTACTTC CASSYSFGEQYF
TRBD2 TRBJ2-1 - TRBV13 TGTGCCAGCAGCCCGCCGGCAATAGCGGGGGGTAGCTCCTACAATGAGCAGTTCTTC CASSPPAIAGGSSYNEQFF
- TRBJ1-2 - TRBV12-3/TRBV12-4 TGTGCCAGCAGTGCAACAGGGCTTTGGGGCTACACCTTC CASSATGLWGYTF
TRBD2 TRBJ2-7 few TRBV29-1 TGCAGCGTTGCCGGGGAGGGAGGATCCTACGAGCAGTACTTC CSVAGEGGSYEQYF
TRBD2 TRBJ2-7 few TRBV6-1 TGTGCCAGCAGATCAAGTCCCAGGGGTAGCGGGAGTAGGTCCTACGAGCAGTACTTC CASRSSPRGSGSRSYEQYF
TRBD2 TRBJ2-1 - TRBV2 TGTGCCAGCAGTGAAGGGACTAGCGTTATTGAGCAGTTCTTC CASSEGTSVIEQFF
TRBD1 TRBJ2-3 many TRBV2 TGTGCCAGCAGTGAAATAGTCGTAGACAGGGCTACAGATACGCAGTATTTT CASSEIVVDRATDTQYF
- TRBJ2-7 - TRBV10-3 TGTGCCATCAGTGAGTCGAGAGGACGGAGCTCCTACGAGCAGTACTTC CAISESRGRSSYEQYF
TRBD2 TRBJ2-3 few TRBV20-1 TGCAGTGCTAGAGCGGTAGCGGGTGGCACAGATACGCAGTATTTT CSARAVAGGTDTQYF
TRBD1 TRBJ1-6 few TRBV28 TGTGCCAGCACCTACAGGGGAGGAAATTCACCCCTCCACTTT CASTYRGGNSPLHF
- TRBJ2-5 - TRBV12-3/TRBV12-4 TGTGCCAGCAGTTGGACAGTGGGTGAGCAGTACTTC CASSWTVGEQYF
- TRBJ1-2 - TRBV18 TGTGCCAGCTCACCCTCGGCCGATGGCTACACCTTC CASSPSADGYTF
TRBD1 TRBJ2-2 - TRBV24-1 TGTGCCACCCAGGGACAGGGGGCTACCGGGGAGCTGTTTTTT CATQGQGATGELFF
- TRBJ2-1 once TRBV20-1 TGCAGTGCAGAGATAGCGCTCCAAAATTGGGATGAGCAGTTCTTC CSAEIALQNWDEQFF
- TRBJ2-7 - TRBV5-1 TGCGCCAGCAGCTTGGAGTGGGGCAGCAGCGAGCAGTACTTC CASSLEWGSSEQYF
TRBD1 TRBJ2-7 - TRBV3-1 TGTGCCAGCAGCCAAGATTTCGACAGGGGGCCCTACGAGCAGTACTTC CASSQDFDRGPYEQYF
TRBD2 TRBJ2-7 - TRBV5-1 TGCGCCAGTATCCCCGGGACTAGGTATCACAATGAGCAGTACTTC CASIPGTRYHNEQYF
- TRBJ1-4 - TRBV4-1 TGCGCCAGCAGCCAAGCGAAATTTCGGGGAGTTCTAACTAATGAAAAACTGTTTTTT CASSQAKFRGVLTNEKLFF
- TRBJ2-1 - TRBV28 TGTGCCAGCAGTTCAGGGGGACTAGAGGGAAAAAGCTCCTACAATGAGCAGTTCTTC CASSSGGLEGKSSYNEQFF
TRBD2 TRBJ2-7 - TRBV7-2 TGTGCCAGCAGCTACTTGACTAGCAGTTCCTACGAGCAGTACTTC CASSYLTSSSYEQYF
- TRBJ2-7 - TRBV20-1 TGCAGTGCTAGAGATTTCGGCCGGGGGTTAAACGAGCAGTACTTC CSARDFGRGLNEQYF
- TRBJ2-1 few TRBV5-6 TGTGCCAGCAGCTTGGGGTGTGAGCAGTTCTTC CASSLGCEQFF
TRBD2 TRBJ2-1 - TRBV20-1 TGCAGTGCAACGAGCGGGGGGCCTTACAATGAGCAGTTCTTC CSATSGGPYNEQFF
- TRBJ2-2 - TRBV12-3/TRBV12-4 TGTGCCAGCAGTTTGAGGCCCGCGACCGGGGAGCTGTTTTTT CASSLRPATGELFF
- TRBJ2-4 - TRBV10-3 TGTGCCATCAGTGGAGGAACAGGGGCGGGGAACATTCAGAACTTC CAISGGTGAGNIQNF
- TRBJ2-4 - TRBV19 TGTGCCAGTAGTAAGCAGCGAGAAGGGGCCAAAAACATTCAGTACTTC CASSKQREGAKNIQYF